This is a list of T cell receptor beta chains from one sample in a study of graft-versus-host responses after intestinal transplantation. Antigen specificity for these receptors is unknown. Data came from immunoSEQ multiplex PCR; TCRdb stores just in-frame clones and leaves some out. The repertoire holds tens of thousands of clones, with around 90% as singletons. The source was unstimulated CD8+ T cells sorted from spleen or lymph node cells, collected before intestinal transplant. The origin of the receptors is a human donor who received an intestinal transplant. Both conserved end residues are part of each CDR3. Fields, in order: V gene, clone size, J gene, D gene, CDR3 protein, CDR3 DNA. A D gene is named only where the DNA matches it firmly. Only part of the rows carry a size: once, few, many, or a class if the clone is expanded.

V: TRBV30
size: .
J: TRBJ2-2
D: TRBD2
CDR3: CAWSVLAGNTGELFF
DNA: TGTGCCTGGAGTGTACTAGCGGGGAACACCGGGGAGCTGTTTTTT

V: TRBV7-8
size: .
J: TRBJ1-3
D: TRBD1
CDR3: CASSRNPRGTGSGNTIYF
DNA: TGTGCCAGCAGCCGAAACCCTAGGGGGACAGGTTCTGGAAACACCATATATTTT

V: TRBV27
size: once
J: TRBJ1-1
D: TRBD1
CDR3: CASSLSVTGVEAFF
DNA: TGTGCCAGCAGTTTATCTGTGACAGGGGTTGAAGCTTTCTTT

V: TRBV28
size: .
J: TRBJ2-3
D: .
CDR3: CASSLERETSTDTQYF
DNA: TGTGCCAGCAGTTTAGAACGGGAAACTAGCACAGATACGCAGTATTTT

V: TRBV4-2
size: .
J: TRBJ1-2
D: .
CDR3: CASSQVSGRPDYGYTF
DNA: TGTGCCAGCAGCCAAGTGAGCGGCAGGCCGGACTATGGCTACACCTTC

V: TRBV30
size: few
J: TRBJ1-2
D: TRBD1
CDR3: CAWSTGTANYGYTF
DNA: TGTGCCTGGAGTACAGGGACAGCTAACTATGGCTACACCTTC

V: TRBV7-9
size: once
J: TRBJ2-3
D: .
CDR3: CASTDLADTQYF
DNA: TGTGCCAGCACCGACTTGGCGGATACGCAGTATTTT

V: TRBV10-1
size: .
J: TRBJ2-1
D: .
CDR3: CASSADRTLNEQFF
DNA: TGCGCCAGCAGTGCCGACAGGACCCTCAATGAGCAGTTCTTC

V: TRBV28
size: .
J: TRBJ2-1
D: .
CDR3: CASPGGRGYNEQFF
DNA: TGTGCCAGCCCCGGGGGCAGGGGGTACAATGAGCAGTTCTTC

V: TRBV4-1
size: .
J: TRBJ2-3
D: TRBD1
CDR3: CASSQAQGTDTQYF
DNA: TGCGCCAGCAGCCAAGCACAGGGGACAGATACGCAGTATTTT

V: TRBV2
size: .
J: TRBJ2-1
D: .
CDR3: CASEVQGLDEQFF
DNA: TGTGCCAGCGAAGTTCAGGGGTTGGATGAGCAGTTCTTC

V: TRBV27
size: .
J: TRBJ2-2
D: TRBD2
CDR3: CASSFFRLAGNTGELFF
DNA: TGTGCCAGCAGTTTCTTTCGACTAGCGGGTAACACCGGGGAGCTGTTTTTT

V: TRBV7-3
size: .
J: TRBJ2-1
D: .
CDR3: CASSLTSYNEQFF
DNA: TGTGCCAGCAGCTTAACGTCATACAATGAGCAGTTCTTC

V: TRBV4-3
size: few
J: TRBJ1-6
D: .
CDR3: CASSQDRGNSPLHF
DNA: TGCGCCAGCAGCCAAGATCGGGGTAATTCACCCCTCCACTTT

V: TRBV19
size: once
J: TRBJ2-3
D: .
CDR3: CASRNGKVRYGDTQYF
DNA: TGTGCCAGTAGGAACGGGAAAGTCCGATACGGAGATACGCAGTATTTT

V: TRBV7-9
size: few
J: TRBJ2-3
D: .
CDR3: CASSFITDTQYF
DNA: TGTGCCAGCAGCTTTATCACAGATACGCAGTATTTT

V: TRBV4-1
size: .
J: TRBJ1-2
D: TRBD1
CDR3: CASSPGGQGGNYGYTF
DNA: TGCGCCAGCAGCCCAGGGGGTCAGGGTGGAAACTATGGCTACACCTTC

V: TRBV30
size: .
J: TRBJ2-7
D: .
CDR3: CAWSVQGPNEQYF
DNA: TGTGCCTGGAGTGTACAGGGTCCCAACGAGCAGTACTTC

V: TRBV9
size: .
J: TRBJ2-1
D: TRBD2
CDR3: CASSVVEREDEQFF
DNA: TGTGCCAGCAGCGTAGTAGAGCGGGAGGATGAGCAGTTCTTC

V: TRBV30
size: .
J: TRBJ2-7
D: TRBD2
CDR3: CAWSLGRGDYEQYF
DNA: TGTGCCTGGAGTCTAGGGAGGGGAGACTACGAGCAGTACTTC

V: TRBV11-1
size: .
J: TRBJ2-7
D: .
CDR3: CASSLSSDSYEQYF
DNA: TGTGCCAGCAGCTTATCGAGCGACTCCTACGAGCAGTACTTC

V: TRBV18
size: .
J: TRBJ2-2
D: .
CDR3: CASSPGGTGELFF
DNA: TGTGCCAGCTCACCAGGCGGGACCGGGGAGCTGTTTTTT

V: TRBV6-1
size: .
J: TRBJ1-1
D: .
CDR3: CASSERMGPLFTEAFF
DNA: TGTGCCAGCAGTGAAAGAATGGGCCCTCTTTTTACTGAAGCTTTCTTT

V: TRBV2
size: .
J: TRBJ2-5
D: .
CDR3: CASSEEKTQAQETQYF
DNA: TGTGCCAGCAGTGAAGAAAAGACACAGGCTCAAGAGACCCAGTACTTC

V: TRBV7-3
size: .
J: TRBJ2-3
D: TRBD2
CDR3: CASSIGTSGNVDTQYF
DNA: TGTGCCAGCAGCATCGGGACTAGCGGGAATGTAGATACGCAGTATTTT